Below are 2 T cell receptor beta chains sequenced from a single sample in a study of T cells expressing NK-cell markers. TCRdb reprocessed the 5' RACE reads and stores each CDR3 protein as one record, lacking DNA. Its clone listing holds roughly 390,000 distinct CDR3 sequences. Sequencing used blood T cells: a sorted CD56 or NKG2C T cell subset, CD4+ or CD8+ T cells, or bulk PBMC T cells (not recorded which). The source is a woman in her forties or fifties in good health.

The chain has TRBV4-1 and TRBJ2-3; as DNA is missing, the TRBD2 call by TCRdb cannot be tested. Germline CDR1 reads MGHRA; CDR2 reads YSYEKL. CDR3 length equals 15 residues. CDR3 loop: CASSPRRGGADTQYF.

This sequence joins TRBV15 and TRBJ2-3; TCRdb calls TRBD2, which cannot be checked without DNA. CDR1 is LNHNV and CDR2 is YYDKDF in the germline V gene (reference sequence). The CDR3 sequence is 13 residues long. This CDR3 reads CATVAGPTDTQYF.